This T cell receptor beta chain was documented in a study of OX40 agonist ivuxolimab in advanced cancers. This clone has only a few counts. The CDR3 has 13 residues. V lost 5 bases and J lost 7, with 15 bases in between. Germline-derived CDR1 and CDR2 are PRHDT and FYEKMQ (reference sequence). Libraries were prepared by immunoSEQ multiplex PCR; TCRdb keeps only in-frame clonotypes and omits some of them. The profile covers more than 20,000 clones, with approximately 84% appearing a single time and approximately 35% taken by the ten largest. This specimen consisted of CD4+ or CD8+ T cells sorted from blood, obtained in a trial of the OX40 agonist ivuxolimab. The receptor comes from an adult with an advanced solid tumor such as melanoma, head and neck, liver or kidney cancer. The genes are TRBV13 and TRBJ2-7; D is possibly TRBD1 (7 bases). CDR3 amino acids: CASSQEGQREQYF. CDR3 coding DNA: TGTGCCAGCAGCCAGGAGGGACAGAGAGAGCAGTACTTC.